This TCR beta chain was sequenced during a study of T cell changes during pregnancy in multiple sclerosis (dated by TCRdb to between 2019 and 2020). As for the study more broadly: The study examined how the T cell repertoire changed over the course of pregnancy in women with multiple sclerosis.

CDR1 and CDR2, looked up from the germline V gene, are SGDLS and YYNGEE. For this chain, trimming is 4 bases at the V end and 0 bases at the J end, and the number of junction bases without a gene match is 3. From the cysteine up to the phenylalanine, the CDR3 has a length of 14 residues. The read is trimmed to its CDR3 DNA, 42 bases read in frame from base 1. The protocol used for the library was the immunoSEQ multiplex PCR assay. TCRdb took over this immuneACCESS table, retaining in-frame rearrangements with V and J assigned. Such tables are incomplete; in checked studies, under half of the missing clones stem from an unresolved V gene, and the remainder is unexplained. This sample holds around 12,000 clones; approximately 88% were observed only once. Clones ranked in the top ten supply roughly 8% of the sample. As for this clone: There is no known antigen for this receptor. The sample holds no much larger clone one base away, and base qualities are not on file.

This clonotype originated in a female donor in good health, enrolled as a control in a pregnancy study. The specimen was CD8+ T cells from peripheral blood mononuclear cells, collected in the second trimester of pregnancy. The rearranged segments are TRBV9 and TRBJ1-1; 7 bases in between match TRBD1. The CDR3 region: CASSKTGLNTEAFF. DNA sequence: TGTGCCAGCAGCAAGACAGGGTTGAACACTGAAGCTTTCTTT.